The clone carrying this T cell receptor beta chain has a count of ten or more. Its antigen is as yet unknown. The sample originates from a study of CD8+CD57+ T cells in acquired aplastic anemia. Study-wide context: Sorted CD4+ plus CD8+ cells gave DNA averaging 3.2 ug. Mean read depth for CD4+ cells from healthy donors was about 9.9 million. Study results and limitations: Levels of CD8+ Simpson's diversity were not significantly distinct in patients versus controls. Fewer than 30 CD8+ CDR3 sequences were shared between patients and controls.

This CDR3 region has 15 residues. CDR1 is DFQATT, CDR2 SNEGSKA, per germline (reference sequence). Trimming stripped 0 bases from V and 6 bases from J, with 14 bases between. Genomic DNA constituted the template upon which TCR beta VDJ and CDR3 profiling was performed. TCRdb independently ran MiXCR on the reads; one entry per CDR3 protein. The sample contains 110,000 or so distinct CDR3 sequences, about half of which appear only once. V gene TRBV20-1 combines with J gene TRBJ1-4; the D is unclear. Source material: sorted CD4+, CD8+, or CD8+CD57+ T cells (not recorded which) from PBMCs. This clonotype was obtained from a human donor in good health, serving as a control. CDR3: CSARDRDKGDEKLFF. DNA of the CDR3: TGCAGTGCTAGAGACAGAGACAAGGGAGATGAAAAACTGTTTTTT.